This entry lists 29 T cell receptor beta chains sequenced from one sample in a study of blood T cell repertoires in COVID-19. This table comes from immunoSEQ multiplex PCR, and its TCRdb copy is limited to in-frame clones, with some not included. The table lists around 280,000 clones, more than 85% of them singletons. Input material: peripheral blood. These receptors all come from a man in his 70s with acute or convalescent COVID-19.

This chain connects TRBV14 to TRBJ2-1; 9 positions match TRBD1. The CDR3 has 17 residues. Trimming at V came to 3 bases and at J to 1 base, leaving 7 bases not matched to a gene. Germline CDR1 and CDR2: SGHDN and FVKESK. The CDR3 here is CASSQNRGRGSYNEQFF. The DNA for the CDR3 is TGTGCCAGCAGCCAGAACAGGGGGCGCGGATCCTACAATGAGCAGTTCTTC.

The chain combines TRBV15 with TRBJ2-5, with no clear D. The CDR3 runs 15 residues. Trimming pared 1 base from V and 1 base from J, leaving 10 bases between. Germline assignment: CDR1 LNHNV and CDR2 YYDKDF (reference sequence). CDR3: CATSRVSVLQETQYF. The CDR3 DNA follows: TGTGCCACCAGCAGAGTTAGTGTACTCCAAGAGACCCAGTACTTC.

This chain connects TRBV10-3 to TRBJ2-1; TRBD2 might be the D (5 bases). This CDR3 has 16 amino acids. CDR1 and CDR2 from the germline V gene are ENHRY and SYGVKD. V gave up 0 bases and J gave up 0 bases, with 9 bases separating them. The DNA for the CDR3 is TGTGCCATCAGTGAGTCGACCGGGAACTCCTACAATGAGCAGTTCTTC. Translated, it gives CAISESTGNSYNEQFF.

This CDR3 reads CAWRPHSYTGELFF. The CDR3 DNA reads TGTGCCTGGAGGCCTCACTCCTACACCGGGGAGCTGTTTTTT. The chain is built from TRBV30 and TRBJ2-2; D is uncertain. Looked up from germline, CDR1 is GTSNPN and CDR2 is SVGIG (reference sequence). Deletions cut 3 bases from V and 3 bases from J, with 11 bases between. The CDR3 covers 14 residues.

This clone has only a few counts. J is TRBJ1-4 and V is TRBV7-9; D is possibly TRBD1 (5 bases). The CDR3 sequence is 15 residues long. CDR1 is SEHNR, CDR2 FQNEAQ, per germline (reference sequence). Trimming removed 5 bases from V and 6 bases from J, with 16 bases in between. CDR3 nucleotides: TGTGCCAGCAGCCCGCGCAGGGAATCTGATGAAAAACTGTTTTTT. It translates to CASSPRRESDEKLFF.

This rearrangement joins TRBV29-1 to TRBJ2-7; D perhaps matches TRBD2 (6 bases). The CDR3 runs 14 residues. The V end was cut by 4 bases, the J end by 0 bases, with 13 bases between. Germline-derived CDR1 and CDR2 are SQVTM and ANQGSEA. The CDR3 here is CSVGPGLSSYEQYF. The CDR3 nucleotides read TGCAGCGTTGGACCGGGACTGAGCTCCTACGAGCAGTACTTC.

The chain links TRBV7-2 to TRBJ1-1, with D unclear. Germline CDR1 and CDR2: SGHTA and FQGNSA. Trimming pared 5 bases from V and 1 base from J, leaving 8 bases between. This CDR3 region has 13 residues. CDR3 nucleotides: TGTGCCAGCAGCCCCCGACAGAACACTGAAGCTTTCTTT. Amino acid sequence: CASSPRQNTEAFF.

The chain combines TRBV5-1 with TRBJ1-2, with no clear D. V lost 2 bases and J 2 bases, leaving 13 bases between the germline ends. The CDR3 loop spans 15 amino acids. Germline V lookup: CDR1 SGHRS, CDR2 YFSETQ. The DNA of the CDR3 is TGCGCCAGCAGCTTTACCGGGGAACCAAACTATGGCTACACCTTC. Translation gives CASSFTGEPNYGYTF.

The chain has TRBV5-1 and TRBJ2-5, with D unclear. CDR1 is SGHRS and CDR2 is YFSETQ in the germline V gene. The CDR3 has 12 amino acids. V was trimmed by 5 bases and J by 2 bases, leaving 7 bases between them. The CDR3 region is CASSERQETQYF. In nucleotides, the CDR3 is TGCGCCAGCAGTGAGAGGCAAGAGACCCAGTACTTC.

This clone was observed once. V is TRBV29-1 and J is TRBJ2-5; TRBD1 matches 11 bases. Per germline, CDR1 SQVTM and CDR2 ANQGSEA. This CDR3 is built from 15 residues. The V segment lost 8 bases and the J segment 5 bases; nucleotides outside the gene matches: 13. The CDR3 loop is CSTRFRDRGSETQYF. The CDR3 DNA is TGCAGCACCCGCTTCCGGGACAGGGGGTCGGAGACCCAGTACTTC.

The chain is built from TRBV9 and TRBJ2-1, with 8 nucleotides matching TRBD2. This CDR3 has 15 amino acids. V trimming: 3 bases; J trimming: 5 bases; junction bases outside the gene matches: 7. Germline loops: CDR1 SGDLS, CDR2 YYNGEE. The CDR3 DNA reads TGTGCCAGCAGCGAAGCGGGAGTATTGGACAATGAGCAGTTCTTC. This sequence encodes CASSEAGVLDNEQFF. Filled out from reference TRBV9 and TRBJ2-1, the complete variable domain reads DSGVTQTPKHLITATGQRVTLRCSPRSGDLSVYWYQQSLDQGLQFLIQYYNGEERAKGNILERFSAQQFPDLHSELNLSSLELGDSALYFCASSEAGVLDNEQFFGPGTRLTVL.

The chain has TRBV2 and TRBJ1-4, with TRBD1 matching over 10 bases. From germline, CDR1 is SNHLY and CDR2 FYNNEI. This CDR3 contains 14 residues. V lost 6 bases and J lost 8; bases outside the gene matches: 6. CDR3 sequence (DNA): TGTGCCAGCAGCTCCGGGACAGGGGTCGAAAAACTGTTTTTT. Protein sequence: CASSSGTGVEKLFF.

The sample holds a few counts of this clone. The chain joins TRBV7-7 to TRBJ1-3; D call uncertain. V lost 6 bases and J lost 3, with 18 bases in between. Germline CDR1 and CDR2: SSHAT and FNYEAQ (reference sequence). This CDR3 is 16 amino acids long. The CDR3 sequence: CASRHTPLVGGNTIYF. CDR3 DNA: TGTGCCAGCAGACACACCCCGCTAGTAGGTGGAAACACCATATATTTT.

V is TRBV2 and J is TRBJ2-2, with TRBD2 identical over 10 bases. The germline V gene encodes CDR1 SNHLY and CDR2 FYNNEI. This CDR3 is 15 amino acids long. Unmatched junction bases numbered 5, after V lost 5 bases and J lost 5 bases. The CDR3: CASSSGRAGTGELFF. The CDR3 coding sequence is TGTGCCAGCAGTAGCGGGAGGGCCGGGACCGGGGAGCTGTTTTTT.

Only a few counts were recorded for this clone. The V gene is TRBV18, the J gene TRBJ1-2; D might be TRBD1 (6 bases). Germline lookup yields CDR1 KGHSH and CDR2 LQKENI. The CDR3 loop spans 14 amino acids. V was pared by 3 bases and J by 6 bases, with 14 bases between. DNA for the CDR3: TGTGCCAGCTCACCGGACAGTTCGATCCATGGCTACACCTTC. Amino acids: CASSPDSSIHGYTF.

The chain recombines TRBV19 with TRBJ1-1, with no clear D. Germline V gene sequence: CDR1 LNHDA, CDR2 SQIVND (reference sequence). This CDR3 has 14 amino acids. The V end was cut by 4 bases, the J end by 0 bases, with 9 bases between. This chain's CDR3 is CASSKQDMNTEAFF. The DNA of the CDR3 is TGTGCCAGTAGTAAACAAGATATGAACACTGAAGCTTTCTTT. Filled out from reference TRBV19 and TRBJ1-1, the complete variable domain reads DGGITQSPKYLFRKEGQNVTLSCEQNLNHDAMYWYRQDPGQGLRLIYYSQIVNDFQKGDIAEGYSVSREKKESFPLTVTSAQKNPTAFYLCASSKQDMNTEAFFGQGTRLTVV.

This chain connects TRBV18 to TRBJ1-2, with 9 nucleotides matching TRBD1. Trimming at V came to 4 bases and at J to 4 bases, leaving 10 bases not matched to a gene. Germline loops: CDR1 KGHSH, CDR2 LQKENI. The CDR3 loop spans 16 amino acids. The CDR3 protein is CASSLGTGTVAYGYTF. CDR3 DNA sequence: TGTGCCAGCTCACTAGGGACAGGGACCGTCGCCTATGGCTACACCTTC. Complete variable domain (other parts from reference TRBV18 and TRBJ1-2): NAGVMQNPRHLVRRRGQEARLRCSPMKGHSHVYWYRQLPEEGLKFMVYLQKENIIDESGMPKERFSAEFPKEGPSILRIQQVVRGDSAAYFCASSLGTGTVAYGYTFGSGTRLTVV.

The chain carries TRBV6-6 and TRBJ2-5; maybe TRBD2 (6 bases). The V end was cut by 6 bases, the J end by 5 bases, with 10 bases between. In germline, CDR1 is MNHNY, CDR2 SVGAGI (reference sequence). This CDR3 contains 12 residues. The CDR3 bases are TGTGCCAGCAGGGGAGGTGTGGAGACCCAGTACTTC. This translates into CASRGGVETQYF.

This chain links TRBV3-1 (or the pseudogene TRBV3-2) with TRBJ2-7, with 12 bases lining up with TRBD1. The junction had 3 bases not matched to a gene; V was cut back by 1 base and J by 5 bases. CDR3 size: 15 residues. Germline loops: CDR1 LGHDT, CDR2 YNNKEL (reference sequence). CDR3 sequence reads: CASSQAGTGGNEQYF. In DNA, the CDR3 is TGTGCCAGCAGCCAAGCGGGGACAGGGGGCAACGAGCAGTACTTC.

This clone appeared once. J is TRBJ1-2 and V is TRBV4-3; D is perhaps TRBD1 (6 bases). The V end lost 5 bases, the J end lost 8 bases, and 18 bases lay between the germline ends. The germline V gene encodes CDR1 LGHNA and CDR2 YSLEER. This CDR3 spans 14 amino acids. The CDR3 DNA sequence: TGCGCCAGCAGCGCCCAGACAGGTCATGGGGGCTACACCTTC. It encodes CASSAQTGHGGYTF.

This clone was detected a few times. V is TRBV11-2 and J is TRBJ1-6, with 8 bases that match TRBD1. CDR1 and CDR2 (germline): SGHAT, FQNNGV. The CDR3 is 15 residues long. After removal of 6 bases from V and 7 bases from J, the junction contained 8 bases not matched to a gene. The CDR3 reads CASRIGQGINSPLHF. As DNA, the CDR3 is TGTGCCAGCAGGATAGGACAGGGTATCAATTCACCCCTCCACTTT.

This chain joins TRBV20-1 and TRBJ1-6; D is possibly TRBD1 (5 bases). The germline CDR1 and CDR2 sequences are DFQATT and SNEGSKA (reference sequence). The CDR3 runs to 13 residues. Deletions cut 3 bases from V and 7 bases from J, with 10 bases between. The CDR3 DNA reads TGCAGTGCTAGTCCCAGGGCAAATTCACCCCTCCACTTT. Protein product: CSASPRANSPLHF.

The gene calls are TRBV5-1 and TRBJ1-6; D is unresolved. The V end lost 4 bases, the J end lost 7 bases, and 12 bases lay between the germline ends. CDR3 length: 14 residues. The germline CDR1 and CDR2 sequences are SGHRS and YFSETQ. CDR3 bases: TGCGCCAGCAGCATCCGCGATACCAATTCACCCCTCCACTTT. Translation gives CASSIRDTNSPLHF.

This chain joins TRBV6-5 and TRBJ2-7; D is undetermined. The V gene lost 4 bases and the J gene lost 7 bases, with 8 bases spanning the gap. Germline CDR1 MNHEY, CDR2 SVGAGI. This CDR3 comprises 11 residues. The CDR3 loop is CASSSPREQYF. For the CDR3, the DNA is TGTGCCAGCAGTTCCCCGCGGGAGCAGTACTTC.

This chain joins TRBV7-2 and TRBJ2-2, with unresolved D. CDR1 is SGHTA, CDR2 FQGNSA, per germline. The CDR3 consists of 15 residues. V shed 1 base and J shed 1 base, with 7 bases lying between them. The CDR3 coding sequence is TGTGCCAGCAGCTTAGACCCACAGAACACCGGGGAGCTGTTTTTT. Translation: CASSLDPQNTGELFF.

This clone was seen once. The chain joins TRBV6-5 to TRBJ1-5; 8 bases line up with TRBD1. Per the germline V gene, CDR1 is MNHEY and CDR2 is SVGAGI. The ends lost 6 bases at V and 3 bases at J; junction bases unmatched: 7. The CDR3 is 15 amino acids. The DNA of the CDR3 is TGTGCCAGCAGGAACCTGGGACAGGCCAATCAGCCCCAGCATTTT. Encoded protein: CASRNLGQANQPQHF.

The chain carries TRBV12-3 or TRBV12-4 and TRBJ2-5, with a weak D call TRBD1 (6 bases). V shed 5 bases and J shed 5 bases, with 12 bases lying between them. The CDR3 runs 13 residues. The CDR3 DNA reads TGTGCCAGCAGTCTAACAGGGAAGGAGACCCAGTACTTC. Its translation is CASSLTGKETQYF.

The chain couples TRBV24-1 to TRBJ2-1, with D possibly TRBD2 on 6 matching bases. This CDR3 has 17 amino acids. With 1 base removed from V and 7 bases from J, the gap between germline ends came to 19 bases. The germline V gene encodes CDR1 KGHDR and CDR2 SFDVKD. The CDR3 sequence is CATSDLESGYLRNEQFF. The CDR3 DNA reads TGTGCCACCAGTGATTTAGAAAGCGGGTACCTAAGGAATGAGCAGTTCTTC.

The chain uses TRBV6-1 and TRBJ2-1; TRBD1 matches 9 bases. CDR1 and CDR2 from the germline V gene are MNHNS and SASEGT. V shed 1 base, J shed 13 bases, and the junction held 2 bases outside the gene matches. The CDR3 consists of 12 residues. The CDR3 sequence is CASSEGGQGQFF. CDR3 DNA sequence: TGTGCCAGCAGTGAAGGGGGACAGGGCCAGTTCTTC.